The clone carrying this T cell receptor (beta chain) came up once. A far bigger clonotype differs at one base, so this is likely a read error. Other DNA variants within this sample encode the same CDR3. This sample was included in a study of shared clonotypes between healthy human individuals. Across the whole study: A few men and a couple of women, aged 18 to 49, were donors.

Donors had no recently reported acute infections or vaccinations and were HIV-negative. Tens of millions of PBMCs were counted before genomic DNA extraction. In the study's own analysis: Filtering differed since immunoSEQ provided only junctions, with no quality scores. Here immunoSEQ multiplex PCR was the method, and the copy in TCRdb shows in-frame clones only, minus some. V, J and clone size derive from that table, while D and trimming were established from the DNA sequence. The table has 450,000 to 500,000 clones, roughly 80% seen once. Per germline, CDR1 SGHDT and CDR2 YYEEEE. The CDR3 has 15 residues.

The sample comprised PBMCs. The chain has TRBV5-6 and TRBJ1-4, with D maybe TRBD1 (6 bases). The receptor was derived from a woman aged 40 to 49 in good health. Some clones in this sample may be carry-over from other donors' samples. CDR3 bases: TGTGCTAGCAGTTCTGGGACACCAACTAATGAAAAACTGTTTTTT. It codes for CASSSGTPTNEKLFF.